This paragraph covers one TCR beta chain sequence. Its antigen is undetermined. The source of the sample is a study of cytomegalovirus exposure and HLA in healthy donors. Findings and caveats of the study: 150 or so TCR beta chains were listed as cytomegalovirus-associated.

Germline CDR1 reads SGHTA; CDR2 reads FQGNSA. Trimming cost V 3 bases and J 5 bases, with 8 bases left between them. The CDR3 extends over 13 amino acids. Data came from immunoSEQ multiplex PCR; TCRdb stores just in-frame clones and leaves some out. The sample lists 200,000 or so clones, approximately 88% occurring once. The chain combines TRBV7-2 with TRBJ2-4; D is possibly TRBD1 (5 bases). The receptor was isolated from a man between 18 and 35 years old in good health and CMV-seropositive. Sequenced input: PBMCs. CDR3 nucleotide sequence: TGTGCCAGCAGCTTCTCAGGGCAAAACATTCAGTACTTC. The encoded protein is CASSFSGQNIQYF.